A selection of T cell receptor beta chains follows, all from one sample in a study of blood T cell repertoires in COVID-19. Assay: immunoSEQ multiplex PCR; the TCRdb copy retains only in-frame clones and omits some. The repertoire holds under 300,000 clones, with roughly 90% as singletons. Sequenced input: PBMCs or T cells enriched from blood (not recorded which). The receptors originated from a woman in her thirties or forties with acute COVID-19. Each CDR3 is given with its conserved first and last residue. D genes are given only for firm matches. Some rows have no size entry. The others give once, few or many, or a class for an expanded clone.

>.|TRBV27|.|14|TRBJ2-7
TGTGCCAGCAGCCGCACTGGTGGTTCCGACGAGCAGTACTTC
CASSRTGGSDEQYF
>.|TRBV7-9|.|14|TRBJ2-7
TGTGCCAGCAGCTTGGGCGACCATACCTACGAGCAGTACTTC
CASSLGDHTYEQYF
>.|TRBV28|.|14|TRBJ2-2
TGTGCCAGCAGTCAGAGCCAGGTGGTCGGGGAGCTGTTTTTT
CASSQSQVVGELFF
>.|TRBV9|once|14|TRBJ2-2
TGTGCCAGCAGCGTAGACCTCGCGACCGGGGAGCTGTTTTTT
CASSVDLATGELFF
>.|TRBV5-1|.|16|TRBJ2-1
TGCGCCAGCAGCCTCCAGGGGAGGGAGATGGGCAATGAGCAGTTCTTC
CASSLQGREMGNEQFF
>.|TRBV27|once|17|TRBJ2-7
TGTGCCAGCAGTTTACGAGCGGTAGAGATAAGCTCCTACGAGCAGTACTTC
CASSLRAVEISSYEQYF
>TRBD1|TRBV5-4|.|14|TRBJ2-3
TGTGCCAGCAGCTCCGGACAGGACACAGATACGCAGTATTTT
CASSSGQDTDTQYF
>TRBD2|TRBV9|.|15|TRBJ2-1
TGTGCCAGCAGCCTTACTAGCGGGAGTACAAATGAGCAGTTCTTC
CASSLTSGSTNEQFF
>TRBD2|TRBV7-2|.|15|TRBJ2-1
TGTGCCAGCAGTCCGGGGGGGCCCTCCTACAATGAGCAGTTCTTC
CASSPGGPSYNEQFF
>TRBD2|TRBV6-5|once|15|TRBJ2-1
TGTGCCAGCTGGACTAGCGGGAGGTCCTACAATGAGCAGTTCTTC
CASWTSGRSYNEQFF
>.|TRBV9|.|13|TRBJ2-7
TGTGCCAGCAGCGTGGCAGATTTCTACGAGCAGTACTTC
CASSVADFYEQYF
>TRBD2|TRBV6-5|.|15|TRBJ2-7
TGTGCCAGCATCTACGGGGGGGTTGCCCCCGGCGAGCAGTACTTC
CASIYGGVAPGEQYF
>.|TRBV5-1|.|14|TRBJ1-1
TGCGCCAGCACCCAGCAGGGAGGAGGCACTGAAGCTTTCTTT
CASTQQGGGTEAFF
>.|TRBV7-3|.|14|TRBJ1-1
TGTGCCAGCAGCGCGGGGAGGACAAACACTGAAGCTTTCTTT
CASSAGRTNTEAFF
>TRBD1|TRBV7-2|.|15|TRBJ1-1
TGTGCCAGCAGCGCGCAGGGACAGGGGTACACTGAAGCTTTCTTT
CASSAQGQGYTEAFF
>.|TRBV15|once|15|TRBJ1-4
TGTGCCACCAGCAGAGGTGACAGGACGAATGAAAAACTGTTTTTT
CATSRGDRTNEKLFF